The TCR beta chain described here comes from a study of CD8+CD57+ T cells in acquired aplastic anemia (dated by TCRdb to the late 2010s). About the full investigation: DNA extracted from sorted CD4+ and CD8+ cells had a mean of about 3.3 ug, with a range of roughly 0.2 to 27.4 ug. A CD8+CD57+ expansion meant a frequency higher than the mean frequency seen in healthy subjects. What the authors observed across the whole study: Around 27 CD8+ CDR3 sequences were found to be shared between patients and controls, but these sequences appeared to be highly expressed in patients and within the immunodominant clones of the patients. Patients and healthy controls showed no significant difference in CD8+ Simpson's diversity (P=0.060).

For CDR1 and CDR2, the germline V gene lists SGHTA and FQGTGA. Taken from cysteine to phenylalanine, the CDR3 has 14 residues. The sequence is cut down to CDR3 DNA, 42 bases in frame from base 1. V is cut by 2 bases and J by 8 bases, and the space between the germline ends is 10 bases. Patients chosen for sequencing had shown expansion of CD8+CD57+ cells by flow cytometry. Severe acquired aplastic anemia was diagnosed in all patients according to International Study of Aplastic Anemia and Agranulocytosis and Camitta criteria. No therapy had been received by the patients at the time of blood sampling. TCR repertoires of sorted CD4+ and CD8+ blood T cells from severe aplastic anemia patients and healthy subjects were deep-sequenced in the study. Patients were enrolled under clinicaltrials.gov protocols 00001620, 01623167, 00001397, 00071045, 00081523 and 00961064 in the USA. Ficoll-Paque density gradient centrifugation was used to isolate peripheral blood mononuclear cells. Before DNA extraction, CD4+ and CD8+ T cells were sorted by FACS or by magnetic beads.

About this clonotype: Its antigen remains undetermined. No base-level quality is on record; no much larger clone is a single base apart.

TCR beta VDJ combination and CDR3 sequence profiling used genomic DNA as the template. An Illumina HiSeq 2000 was used for TCR repertoire sequencing. Under the source paper's analysis protocol: TRBV/TRBJ rearrangement plots, CDR3 size and DJ length profiles, and Simpson's diversity index were used to evaluate the repertoires. Whichever DNA sequence was most abundant in the deep sequencing data was defined as the immunodominant clone. CDR3 amino acid sequences were checked for sharing between subjects and were compared against published repertoires and the VDJdb database. TCRdb redid the processing of the public reads, applying fastp at Q25 and MiXCR, and retained in-frame beta chains. Here each entry gathers all rows of one CDR3 protein and keeps the most common genes and DNA. The V and J calls reflect TCRdb's pipeline rather than the authors' work. The sample table shows about 190,000 distinct CDR3 sequences, and approximately 50% are seen once. The top ten clones comprise about 8.8% of the sample.

In this chain, TRBV7-3 is recombined with TRBJ1-6; the D gene is not confidently resolved. This clonotype was sampled from a human donor with aplastic anemia. Sequences were obtained from sorted CD4+, CD8+, or CD8+CD57+ T cells (not recorded which) from PBMCs. The DNA sequence is given as TGTGCCAGCAGCTTAGGGAGAGGTTATTCACCCCTCCACTTT. Protein translation: CASSLGRGYSPLHF.